The clone carrying this T cell receptor (beta chain) was observed at least ten times. Antigen: not known. Trimming stripped 7 bases from V and 2 bases from J, with 10 bases between. The CDR3 contains 13 residues. In germline, CDR1 is KGHDR, CDR2 SFDVKD. CDR3 regions were amplified by Arm-PCR using iRepertoire HTBI primers to build TCR beta libraries. TCRdb used MiXCR to reprocess the multiplex PCR reads, holding one entry per CDR3 protein. The sample records almost 350,000 distinct CDR3 sequences, about 20% being singletons. The sample's time point: persistent/refractory GD, antithyroid drugs over 5 years with positive TRAb. Scientists built the TCR library using RNA that was extracted from PBMCs. This specimen belongs to a study of regulatory T cells in long-lasting Graves disease. Study outcomes and limitations: Persistent patients shared more public clonotypes (approximately 2,700) than newly diagnosed patients (966). TCR diversity was lower in persistent Graves' patients (versus newly diagnosed ones).

Here the sequenced sample was peripheral blood mononuclear cells (PBMCs), taken when the disease was refractory, from a patient treated with antithyroid drugs. The gene calls are TRBV24-1 and TRBJ1-1; the D gene is possibly TRBD1 (5 bases). This clonotype was obtained from a female donor with Graves disease. The CDR3 DNA sequence: TGTGCCACCAGAGGGACGGTAAACACTGAAGCTTTCTTT. Translation: CATRGTVNTEAFF.